This T cell receptor (beta chain) was captured by sequencing in a study of T-cell memory formation after mild COVID-19 (dated by TCRdb to 2020 to 2023). Regarding the study in general: Most TCR sequence clusters were specific to one of the two donors. T-cell clones expanding and contracting after mild COVID-19 in a couple of donors were tracked by longitudinal TCRalpha and TCRbeta repertoire sequencing. Two young, previously healthy adult volunteers made up the cohort, one male and one female. Points the paper makes about the study in general: The study included only a couple of mild cases, and larger cohorts that include severe cases with pre-infection samples were judged to be necessary. Contracting CD4+ clones turned up mainly in the CM and EM memory subsets, whereas EMRA was where CD8+ clones were enriched. From day 15 to 85, contracting clones showed balanced CD4/CD8 phenotypes, whereas a second wave of clones that expanded from day 15 to 37 leaned towards CD4+. SARS-CoV-2 specificity of the second-wave clones peaking on day 37 was not confirmed. Some responding clones were detected in pre-infection memory, which suggested that pre-existing cross-reactive memory T cells had joined the SARS-CoV-2 response.

Ficoll-Paque density gradient centrifugation was the method used to isolate PBMCs. Instrument used: Illumina NovaSeq 6000. TCRalpha and TCRbeta cDNA libraries were constructed by 5'RACE with constant-segment primers, with sample barcodes and unique molecular identifiers being introduced. Trizol reagent was used to extract RNA from every sample. The libraries were amplified in two PCR steps, and the second step added a second sample barcode and Illumina TruSeq adapters. Sequencing of the libraries was done on an Illumina NovaSeq, producing 2 x 150 bp paired-end reads. In the authors' own workflow: The reads were demultiplexed and collapsed into UMI-guided consensus sequences using migec v1.2.7. With mixcr v2.1.11, UMI consensuses were aligned to TRA and TRB V and J templates and assembled into clonotypes. Expanded or contracted clonotypes were those called significant by both edgeR and NoisET, with noise models trained on biological replicates. For edgeR calls, a false discovery rate-adjusted p below 0.01 and a log2 fold-change threshold of 1 were applied. As an exploratory analysis of dynamics, max-normalized trajectories of the 1000 most abundant clonotypes were examined by PCA with hierarchical clustering. The CD4 or CD8 phenotype of responding clones was assigned using the separately sequenced CD4+ and CD8+ repertoires. The raw public data were reprocessed by TCRdb itself: fastp quality trimming at Q25, MiXCR clonotype calling, in-frame beta chains only. Rows with a matching CDR3 protein are joined into one entry that keeps the most common DNA and genes. These V and J calls derive from TCRdb rather than the authors' analysis. For this sample there are approximately 400,000 distinct CDR3 sequences; 20% to 25% appear just once. About 8.7% of the sample lies in the top ten.

This clonotype showed up just a few times. The antigen it recognizes is unknown. Base qualities are not at hand, and no much larger clone is one base apart. The junction shows trimming of 7 bases on V and 7 bases on J, and the gene matches do not reach 6 bases of it. CDR1 and CDR2, per the germline V gene, are MNHNS and SASEGT. The CDR3 holds 13 amino acids from the cysteine to the phenylalanine. Only the CDR3 part of the read is kept: 39 bases, read in frame from the first base. The chain is encoded by TRBV6-1 joined to TRBJ2-1, with 8 bases in between that match TRBD2. The TCR sequence derives from an adult woman who had mild COVID-19 (a few samples of this study predate the infection). The sample titles of this study are shuffled in the database, so cell type and time point are left out; the donor was told from shared clones. The sequenced sample consisted of PBMCs or a T cell subset sorted from them (not recorded which). The DNA sequence reads TGTGCCAGCAATGCGGGGGGCTATAATGAGCAGTTCTTC. Translated, it gives CASNAGGYNEQFF.